Sequencing of this TCR beta chain was carried out in a study of CD4 and CD8 cells across lung adenocarcinoma regions. The length of the CDR3 is 14 residues. Trimming shortened V by 6 bases and J by 6 bases, and 14 bases separated the two germline ends. Germline assignment: CDR1 MNHEY and CDR2 SVGAGI. From the PCR reads, TCRdb called clonotypes with MiXCR, one entry per CDR3 protein. This sample has about 17,000 distinct CDR3 sequences; about half occur once, and the top ten carry roughly 20%. This clonotype is deemed medium-sized. V is TRBV6-5 and J is TRBJ1-4, with D maybe TRBD1 (5 bases). Sequencing input: CD4+ T cells from the margin of a lung tumor. This TCR derives from a male donor with lung adenocarcinoma. The CD4 and CD8 labels of this study may be unreliable. The CDR3 nucleotides read TGTGCCAGCAGAGTCGGGGGAGGTGATGAAAAACTGTTTTTT. Protein: CASRVGGGDEKLFF.